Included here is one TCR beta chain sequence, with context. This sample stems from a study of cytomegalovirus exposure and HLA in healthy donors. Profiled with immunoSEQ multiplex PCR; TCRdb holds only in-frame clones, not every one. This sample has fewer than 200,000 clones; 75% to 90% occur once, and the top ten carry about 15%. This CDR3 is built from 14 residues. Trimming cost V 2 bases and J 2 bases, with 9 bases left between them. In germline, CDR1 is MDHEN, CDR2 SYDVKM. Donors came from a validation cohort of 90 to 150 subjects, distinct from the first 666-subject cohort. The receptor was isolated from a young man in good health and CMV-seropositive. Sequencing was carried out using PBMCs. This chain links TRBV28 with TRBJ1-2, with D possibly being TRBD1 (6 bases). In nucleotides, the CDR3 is TGTGCCAGCAGTTTAGGGACACCGAACTATGGCTACACCTTC. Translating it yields CASSLGTPNYGYTF.